One and the same sample provided the 20 T cell receptor beta chains below, sequenced in a study of blood T cells in healthy people across ages. A second PCR of about 7 to 12 cycles used a sample-barcoded 5' primer and a J-beta primer mix. Each CDR3 protein is one row after TCRdb ran MiXCR on the 5' RACE reads. The sample comprises over 450,000 distinct CDR3 sequences, under 30% of which are singletons, and roughly 9.4% rests with the top ten. These same data were also listed under a study on T cells of mothers and their children.

Material for sequencing was blood. The receptors derive from a boy aged 5-17 years in good health.

This clonotype was detected once. CDR3 in DNA: TGTGCCAGCAGCGCCGCGGGACTAGCCTTCAATGAGCAGTTCTTC. This codes for CASSAAGLAFNEQFF. The chain couples TRBV5-4 to TRBJ2-1, with TRBD2 identical over 9 bases. This CDR3 contains 15 residues. J was trimmed by 6 bases and V by 4 bases; bases with no gene match: 8. The germline V gene has CDR1 SGHNT and CDR2 YYREEE (reference sequence). The complete variable domain, with remaining parts taken from reference TRBV5-4 and TRBJ2-1, reads ETGVTQSPTHLIKTRGQQVTLRCSSQSGHNTVSWYQQALGQGPQFIFQYYREEENGRGNFPPRFSGLQFPNYSSELNVNALELDDSALYLCASSAAGLAFNEQFFGPGTRLTVL.

V is TRBV20-1 and J is TRBJ1-4; TRBD1 is a possible D gene (6 bases). CDR1 and CDR2 (germline): DFQATT, SNEGSKA (reference sequence). V lost 4 bases to trimming and J lost 3 bases, with 15 bases between them. The CDR3 consists of 15 residues. In DNA, the CDR3 is TGCAGTGCTACGCCTCAGGGGACGGCTAATGAAAAACTGTTTTTT. The encoded protein is CSATPQGTANEKLFF.

This rearrangement joins TRBV28 to TRBJ1-1; 11 nucleotides agree with TRBD1. Per the germline V gene, CDR1 is MDHEN and CDR2 is SYDVKM. The CDR3 is 17 amino acids. V lost 4 bases and J lost 5; bases outside the gene matches: 12. CDR3 region: CASSYNIRDRGKTEAFF. The CDR3 DNA reads as TGTGCCAGCAGTTACAACATCCGGGACAGGGGGAAGACTGAAGCTTTCTTT. The full variable domain, with the rest looked up from reference TRBV28 and TRBJ1-1, is DVKVTQSSRYLVKRTGEKVFLECVQDMDHENMFWYRQDPGLGLRLIYFSYDVKMKEKGDIPEGYSVSREKKERFSLILESASTNQTSMYLCASSYNIRDRGKTEAFFGQGTRLTVV.

The chain has TRBV29-1 and TRBJ2-4; D is possibly TRBD1 or TRBD2 (5 bases each). V dropped 5 bases and J dropped 5 bases, with 19 bases sitting between them. The CDR3 extends over 15 amino acids. The V gene's germline CDR1 is SQVTM and CDR2 ANQGSEA. CDR3 amino acids: CSVQMGDLPQNIQYF. CDR3 nucleotides: TGCAGCGTTCAGATGGGGGATCTACCTCAAAACATTCAGTACTTC.

The chain has TRBV20-1 and TRBJ2-5, with TRBD2 identical over 7 bases. This CDR3 is 16 amino acids long. With V trimmed by 5 bases and J by 2 bases, 14 bases remained unmatched. Looked up from germline, CDR1 is DFQATT and CDR2 is SNEGSKA (reference sequence). The CDR3 DNA is TGCAGTGCTCAAACCCGGGGGGTTACAGCTCAAGAGACCCAGTACTTC. It is translated as CSAQTRGVTAQETQYF.

This clonotype was counted a few times. The gene calls are TRBV3-1 and TRBJ2-7; 7 bases fit TRBD1. This CDR3 contains 14 residues. The V segment lost 4 bases and the J segment 2 bases; nucleotides outside the gene matches: 5. CDR1 LGHDT and CDR2 YNNKEL come from the germline V gene (reference sequence). CDR3 in DNA: TGTGCCAGCAGCCCGGCCACAGGGGCCTACGAGCAGTACTTC. Translated: CASSPATGAYEQYF.

This clonotype has a handful of counts. The rearrangement links TRBV6-1 to TRBJ1-6, with a weak D call TRBD1 (5 bases). The V gene's germline CDR1 is MNHNS and CDR2 SASEGT. The germline V and J ends were trimmed by 6 bases and 0 bases, with 15 bases remaining between them. The CDR3 is 17 residues long. The CDR3 coding sequence is TGTGCCAGCAGCCGCAATCCAGGGCCCTCCTATAATTCACCCCTCCACTTT. Its translation: CASSRNPGPSYNSPLHF.

The rearrangement joins TRBV4-3 to TRBJ2-7; 8 bases fit TRBD1. The CDR3 length is 15 residues. Trimming cost V 1 base and J 0 bases; bases outside gene matches: 2. CDR1 is LGHNA and CDR2 is YSLEER in the germline V gene. As DNA, the CDR3 is TGCGCCAGCAGCCAAGGCACAGGGGGCTCCTACGAGCAGTACTTC. As protein: CASSQGTGGSYEQYF.

This clonotype showed up just a few times. The rearrangement uses TRBV3-1 and TRBJ2-3; 7 bases are a match to TRBD2. Trimming removed 2 bases from V and 0 bases from J; junction bases left unmatched: 5. The germline CDR1 and CDR2 sequences are LGHDT and YNNKEL (reference sequence). The CDR3 contains 16 residues. The CDR3 region is CASSQSSGTSTDTQYF. CDR3 in DNA: TGTGCCAGCAGCCAATCTAGCGGAACTAGCACAGATACGCAGTATTTT.

This clonotype was picked up a small number of times. The V call is TRBV19, the J call TRBJ2-1; TRBD2 might be the D (6 bases). CDR3 length equals 15 residues. The germline CDR1 and CDR2 sequences are LNHDA and SQIVND (reference sequence). V was shortened by 9 bases and J by 0 bases, with 15 bases between the two germline ends. The CDR3 sequence is CASQGGGSSYNEQFF. The CDR3 nucleotides are TGTGCCAGCCAAGGTGGGGGGAGCTCCTACAATGAGCAGTTCTTC.

This clonotype showed up just a few times. This chain uses TRBV12-3 or TRBV12-4 with TRBJ2-5, with 8 nucleotides matching TRBD1. This CDR3 contains 14 residues. V trimming: 5 bases; J trimming: 5 bases; junction bases outside the gene matches: 7. The CDR3 nucleotides are TGTGCCAGCAGTAGCAGGACAGGGCGGGAGACCCAGTACTTC. Protein: CASSSRTGRETQYF.

V and J are TRBV27 and TRBJ2-1, with TRBD1 identical over 8 bases. This CDR3 comprises 18 residues. Germline trimming cut 5 bases from V and 4 bases from J; bases unmatched to any gene: 16. Germline V gene data show CDR1 as MNHEY and CDR2 as SMNVEV (reference sequence). In nucleotides, the CDR3 is TGTGCCAGCAGTACCCACATATCCGGGACAGGAAGTTACAATGAGCAGTTCTTC. Amino acids: CASSTHISGTGSYNEQFF.

Ten or more counts support this clonotype. V and J are TRBV4-2 and TRBJ1-4; D possibly corresponds to TRBD1 (6 bases). The CDR3 consists of 16 residues. Trimming left V 0 bases short and J 13 bases short, with 21 bases between. Germline V gene data show CDR1 as LGHNA and CDR2 as YNFKEQ. The CDR3, as DNA: TGTGCCAGCAGCCAAGATGTACAGGGCGATCCTGAGGGACTGTTTTTT. Translation gives CASSQDVQGDPEGLFF.

The chain has TRBV7-9 and TRBJ2-7, with D perhaps assigned TRBD1 or TRBD2 (5 bases each). The CDR3 length is 16 residues. V was trimmed by 5 bases and J by 2 bases, leaving 19 bases between them. CDR1 and CDR2 (germline): SEHNR, FQNEAQ (reference sequence). CDR3 sequence: CASSAGAARATYEQYF. Here the CDR3 DNA reads TGTGCCAGCAGCGCCGGAGCGGCCAGGGCCACCTACGAGCAGTACTTC.

This chain connects TRBV9 to TRBJ2-7, with 8 positions matching TRBD2. V was pared by 0 bases and J by 3 bases, with 2 bases of the junction left unmatched. This CDR3 has 14 residues. CDR1 SGDLS and CDR2 YYNGEE come from the germline V gene. The CDR3 DNA sequence: TGTGCCAGCAGCGTAGATGGGACTAGCTACGAGCAGTACTTC. Its protein is CASSVDGTSYEQYF.

The V call is TRBV29-1, the J call TRBJ2-3; D may be TRBD1 or TRBD2 (5 bases each). The V gene lost 7 bases and the J gene lost 2 bases, with 16 bases spanning the gap. The CDR3 is 14 residues long. Germline V gene sequence: CDR1 SQVTM, CDR2 ANQGSEA. The CDR3 DNA reads as TGCAGCGGGAATAGGGACGTAAACACAGATACGCAGTATTTT. Translated, it gives CSGNRDVNTDTQYF.

The chain uses TRBV5-1 and TRBJ2-6; the D is unclear. The germline gives CDR1 SGHRS, CDR2 YFSETQ. The CDR3 spans 18 residues. V lost 0 bases and J 5 bases, leaving 18 bases between the germline ends. Here the CDR3 DNA reads TGCGCCAGCAGCTTGGCCGCAGTTAGTGTGGATCGGGCCAACGTCCTGACTTTC. It translates to CASSLAAVSVDRANVLTF.

This clonotype was seen ten or more times. The chain employs TRBV29-1 and TRBJ1-2, with D hard to call. CDR1 is SQVTM, CDR2 ANQGSEA, per germline. The CDR3 loop spans 12 amino acids. V lost 4 bases, J lost 4 bases, and 10 bases lay in between. The CDR3 coding sequence is TGCAGCGTTGTATGGGGTCTCTATGGCTACACCTTC. Translation gives CSVVWGLYGYTF.

This clonotype was seen a handful of times. The genes are TRBV27 and TRBJ1-1; 10 nucleotides agree with TRBD1. The CDR3 has 15 amino acids. Germline lookup yields CDR1 MNHEY and CDR2 SMNVEV (reference sequence). Trimming took 2 bases from V and 4 from J; bases not matched to a gene: 4. CDR3 in amino acids: CASSLGQGVFTEAFF. As DNA, the CDR3 is TGTGCCAGCAGTTTAGGACAGGGGGTATTCACTGAAGCTTTCTTT.

This clonotype has at least ten counts. This chain joins TRBV24-1 and TRBJ2-5, with 10 bases aligning to TRBD2. In germline, CDR1 is KGHDR, CDR2 SFDVKD. V shed 3 bases, J shed 5 bases, and the junction held 5 bases outside the gene matches. The CDR3 covers 15 residues. Written as DNA, the CDR3 is TGTGCCACCAGTGATACCTGGACTAGCGGTGAGACCCAGTACTTC. The encoded protein is CATSDTWTSGETQYF.